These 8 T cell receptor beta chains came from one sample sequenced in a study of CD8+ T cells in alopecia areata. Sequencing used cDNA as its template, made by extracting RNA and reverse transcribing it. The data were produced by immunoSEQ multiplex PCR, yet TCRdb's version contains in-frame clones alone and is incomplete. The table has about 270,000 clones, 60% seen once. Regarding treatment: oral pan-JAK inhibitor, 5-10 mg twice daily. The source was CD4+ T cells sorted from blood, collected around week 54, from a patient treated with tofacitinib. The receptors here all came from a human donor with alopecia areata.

CDR3 DNA sequence: TGTGCCAGCAGCGTATCCCCAGGAGGTAATTCACCCCTCCACTTT. Translated: CASSVSPGGNSPLHF. V usage is TRBV9 and J usage is TRBJ1-6; the D is unclear. Germline loops: CDR1 SGDLS, CDR2 YYNGEE. CDR3 length equals 15 residues. V shed 1 base and J shed 6 bases, with 11 bases lying between them.

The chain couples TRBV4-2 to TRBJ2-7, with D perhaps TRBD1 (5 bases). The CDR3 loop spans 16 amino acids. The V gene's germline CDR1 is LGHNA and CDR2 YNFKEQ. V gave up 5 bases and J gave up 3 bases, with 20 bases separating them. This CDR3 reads CASSSPPDSSYYEQYF. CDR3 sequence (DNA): TGTGCCAGCAGCTCCCCTCCCGACAGCAGCTACTACGAGCAGTACTTC.

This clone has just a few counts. The CDR3 here is CASKHGQNTEAFF. CDR3 nucleotides: TGTGCCAGCAAACACGGACAGAACACTGAAGCTTTCTTT. The rearrangement uses TRBV25-1 and TRBJ1-1, with D possibly being TRBD1 (5 bases). This CDR3 has 13 amino acids. The V and J ends lost 7 bases and 1 base respectively, with 10 bases between them. Germline CDR1 and CDR2: MGHDK and SYGVNS.

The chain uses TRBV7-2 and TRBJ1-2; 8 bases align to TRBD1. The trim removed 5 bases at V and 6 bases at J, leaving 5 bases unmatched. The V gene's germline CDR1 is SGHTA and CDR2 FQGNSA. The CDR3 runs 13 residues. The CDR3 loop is CASSVRDRNGYTF. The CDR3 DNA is TGTGCCAGCAGCGTCCGGGACAGGAATGGCTACACCTTC.

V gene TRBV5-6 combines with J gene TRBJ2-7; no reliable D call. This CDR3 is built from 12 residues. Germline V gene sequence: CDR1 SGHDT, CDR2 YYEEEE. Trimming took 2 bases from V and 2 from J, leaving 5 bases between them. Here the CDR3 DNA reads TGTGCCAGCAGCTTCGGCCCCTACGAGCAGTACTTC. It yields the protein CASSFGPYEQYF.

CDR3 in DNA: TGTGCCAGCAGTCAATCGCCGGAGACCCAGTACTTC. Protein product: CASSQSPETQYF. V is TRBV7-2 and J is TRBJ2-5; no definite D call. The CDR3 is 12 residues long. V was trimmed by 6 bases and J by 5 bases, leaving 10 bases between them. Germline CDR1 is SGHTA and CDR2 is FQGNSA. The whole variable domain, filled in from reference TRBV7-2 and TRBJ2-5, reads GAGVSQSPSNKVTEKGKDVELRCDPISGHTALYWYRQSLGQGLEFLIYFQGNSAPDKSGLPSDRFSAERTGGSVSTLTIQRTQQEDSAVYLCASSQSPETQYFGPGTRLLVL.

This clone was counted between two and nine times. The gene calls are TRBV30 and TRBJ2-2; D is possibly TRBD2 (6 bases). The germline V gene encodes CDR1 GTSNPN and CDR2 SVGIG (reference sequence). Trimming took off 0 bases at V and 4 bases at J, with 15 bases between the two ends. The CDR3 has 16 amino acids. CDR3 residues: CAWSVGGVKFTGELFF. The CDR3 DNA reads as TGTGCCTGGAGTGTCGGAGGGGTGAAGTTCACCGGGGAGCTGTTTTTT.

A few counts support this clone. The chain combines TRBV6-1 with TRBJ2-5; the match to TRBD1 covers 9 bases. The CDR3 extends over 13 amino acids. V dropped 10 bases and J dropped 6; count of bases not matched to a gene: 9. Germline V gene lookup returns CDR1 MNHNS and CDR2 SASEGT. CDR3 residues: CAIRTGEMKTQYF. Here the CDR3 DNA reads TGTGCCATCCGGACAGGGGAAATGAAGACCCAGTACTTC.